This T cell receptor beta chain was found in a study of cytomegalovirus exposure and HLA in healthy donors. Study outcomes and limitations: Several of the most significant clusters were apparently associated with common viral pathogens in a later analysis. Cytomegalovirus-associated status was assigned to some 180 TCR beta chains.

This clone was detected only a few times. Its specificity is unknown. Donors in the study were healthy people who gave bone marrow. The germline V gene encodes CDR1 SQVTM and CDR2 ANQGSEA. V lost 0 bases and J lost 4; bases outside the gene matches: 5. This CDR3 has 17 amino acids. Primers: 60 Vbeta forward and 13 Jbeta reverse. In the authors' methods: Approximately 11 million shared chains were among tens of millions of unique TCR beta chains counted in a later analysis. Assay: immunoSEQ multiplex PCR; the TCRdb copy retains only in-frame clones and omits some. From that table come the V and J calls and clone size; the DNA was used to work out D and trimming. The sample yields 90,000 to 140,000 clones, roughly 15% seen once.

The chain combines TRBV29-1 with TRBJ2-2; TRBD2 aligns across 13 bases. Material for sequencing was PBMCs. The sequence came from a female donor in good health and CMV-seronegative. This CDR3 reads CSVEDGTSGASTGELFF. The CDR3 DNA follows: TGCAGCGTTGAAGACGGGACTAGCGGGGCCTCCACCGGGGAGCTGTTTTTT.